The next 25 T cell receptor beta chains were all read from a single sample in a study of shared clonotypes between healthy human individuals. Sequenced by immunoSEQ multiplex PCR; TCRdb stores in-frame clones only, minus some. The table lists some 660,000 clones, 55% to 85% of them singletons. The sample comprised memory CD4+ T cells sorted from blood. The sample's subset: CD45RA-negative fraction. The receptors come from a woman aged 25 to 39 in good health.

This clone was counted only a few times. Possible read error: a much larger clone is one base away. In DNA, the CDR3 is TGTGCCAGCAGCCGACAGGGAGGCTCCTACGAGCAGTACTTC. Its protein product is CASSRQGGSYEQYF. The genes are TRBV7-3 and TRBJ2-7; D may be TRBD1 (7 bases). This CDR3 comprises 14 residues. The ends were cut back, 5 bases at V and 0 bases at J, with 11 bases in the middle. Germline V CDR1 and CDR2: SGHTA, FQGTGA.

This rearrangement joins TRBV7-2 to TRBJ1-1; D ambiguous. The CDR3 runs to 15 residues. In germline, CDR1 is SGHTA, CDR2 FQGNSA. The V gene lost 1 base and the J gene lost 2 bases, with 11 bases spanning the gap. CDR3 amino acids: CASSLEWQRNTEAFF. CDR3 in DNA: TGTGCCAGCAGCTTAGAATGGCAGAGAAACACTGAAGCTTTCTTT.

The V gene is TRBV7-9, the J gene TRBJ2-7, with a tentative D call TRBD2 (5 bases). The germline CDR1 and CDR2 sequences are SEHNR and FQNEAQ (reference sequence). V gave up 6 bases and J gave up 2 bases, with 11 bases separating them. This CDR3 is built from 13 residues. CDR3 in amino acids: CASRKPGTYEQYF. As DNA, the CDR3 is TGTGCCAGCAGGAAACCGGGGACCTACGAGCAGTACTTC.

The chain joins TRBV15 to TRBJ2-7; unclear D gene. There are 10 residues in the CDR3. V was clipped by 8 bases and J by 3 bases, with 5 bases between them. Looked up from germline, CDR1 is LNHNV and CDR2 is YYDKDF (reference sequence). In DNA, the CDR3 is TGTGCCACCCCAGTCTACGAGCAGTACTTC. Amino acids: CATPVYEQYF.

This chain uses TRBV7-2 with TRBJ2-1, with 8 bases lining up with TRBD2. J lost 9 bases, V lost 1 base, and 8 bases had no gene match. Germline values: CDR1 SGHTA, CDR2 FQGNSA. The CDR3 is made up of 15 amino acids. The CDR3 protein is CASSLVTLAGTEQFF. DNA of the CDR3: TGTGCCAGCAGCTTAGTCACCTTAGCGGGAACTGAGCAGTTCTTC. The full variable domain, its missing parts supplied by reference TRBV7-2 and TRBJ2-1, is GAGVSQSPSNKVTEKGKDVELRCDPISGHTALYWYRQSLGQGLEFLIYFQGNSAPDKSGLPSDRFSAERTGGSVSTLTIQRTQQEDSAVYLCASSLVTLAGTEQFFGPGTRLTVL.

V usage is TRBV10-3 and J usage is TRBJ1-2, with no clear D. CDR3 size: 14 residues. Germline assignment: CDR1 ENHRY and CDR2 SYGVKD. Trimming stripped 0 bases from V and 4 bases from J, with 9 bases between. The CDR3 sequence is CAISESGVVYGYTF. In nucleotides, the CDR3 is TGTGCCATCAGTGAGTCCGGGGTAGTCTATGGCTACACCTTC.

V is TRBV7-2 and J is TRBJ2-7; 10 bases match TRBD1. Germline lookup yields CDR1 SGHTA and CDR2 FQGNSA. The V and J ends lost 2 bases and 2 bases, in that order; junction bases with no gene match: 3. The CDR3 length is 15 residues. CDR3: CASSLSGTGAYEQYF. The CDR3 coding sequence is TGTGCCAGCAGCTTATCGGGGACAGGGGCCTACGAGCAGTACTTC.

This sequence joins TRBV5-6 and TRBJ2-4; 7 nucleotides match TRBD2. The CDR3 spans 14 residues. Germline CDR1 reads SGHDT; CDR2 reads YYEEEE. The V gene end was trimmed by 2 bases and the J gene end by 6 bases; junction bases not matched to a gene: 5. For the CDR3, the DNA is TGTGCCAGCAGCTTTAAGGCGGGAGCAAACATTCAGTACTTC. Amino acid sequence: CASSFKAGANIQYF.

In this sample, this clone turned up once. With only one base between it and a far larger clone, this is likely a read error. The sample carries other DNA sequences with the same CDR3. The chain links TRBV7-3 to TRBJ1-1, with TRBD1 matching over 8 bases. The CDR3 has 13 residues. The J segment lost 3 bases and the V segment lost 5 bases, leaving 2 bases of the junction unmatched. CDR1 SGHTA and CDR2 FQGTGA come from the germline V gene. This CDR3 reads CASSQQGDTEAFF. CDR3 DNA sequence: TGTGCCAGCAGCCAACAGGGGGACACTGAAGCTTTCTTT.

This rearrangement joins TRBV5-1 to TRBJ2-5; D is unclear. V lost 5 bases and J 5 bases, leaving 13 bases between the germline ends. Germline assignment: CDR1 SGHRS and CDR2 YFSETQ. This CDR3 spans 13 amino acids. The CDR3 bases are TGCGCCAGCAGGGAAGGGATTGACGAGACCCAGTACTTC. The encoded protein is CASREGIDETQYF.

The table lists this clone with a few counts. V usage is TRBV18 and J usage is TRBJ1-4, with no clear D. Germline CDR1 is KGHSH and CDR2 is LQKENI. Trimming removed 3 bases from V and 8 bases from J, with 13 bases in between. This CDR3 contains 14 residues. In DNA form, the CDR3 reads TGTGCCAGCTCACCGTCCCTATCCCGGGAAAAACTGTTTTTT. Translating it yields CASSPSLSREKLFF.

This chain connects TRBV30 to TRBJ2-5, with D perhaps TRBD1 (6 bases). The J call may be mistaken, given a closer DNA end match to TRBJ2-7. This CDR3 spans 12 amino acids. Germline assignment: CDR1 GTSNPN and CDR2 SVGIG (reference sequence). Written as DNA, the CDR3 is TGTGCCTGGAGTTTACAGGGTACCGAGCAGTACTTC. As protein: CAWSLQGTEQYF.

This clone was detected only a few times. The chain couples TRBV19 to TRBJ2-3; D possibly matches TRBD1 or TRBD2 (5 bases each). V was trimmed by 7 bases and J by 0 bases, leaving 11 bases between them. Per germline, CDR1 LNHDA and CDR2 SQIVND (reference sequence). This CDR3 region has 14 residues. The CDR3 region is CASKDWGSTDTQYF. The CDR3 nucleotides are TGTGCCAGTAAAGATTGGGGGAGCACAGATACGCAGTATTTT. The full variable domain, its missing parts supplied by reference TRBV19 and TRBJ2-3, is DGGITQSPKYLFRKEGQNVTLSCEQNLNHDAMYWYRQDPGQGLRLIYYSQIVNDFQKGDIAEGYSVSREKKESFPLTVTSAQKNPTAFYLCASKDWGSTDTQYFGPGTRLTVL.

The gene calls are TRBV4-1 and TRBJ1-2, with D possibly being TRBD1 (6 bases). Germline V gene sequence: CDR1 MGHRA, CDR2 YSYEKL. V was shortened by 4 bases and J by 2 bases, with 11 bases between the two germline ends. CDR3 length: 14 residues. CDR3 in DNA: TGCGCCAGCAGCCGACCGGGACAAAACTATGGCTACACCTTC. It encodes CASSRPGQNYGYTF.

This clone was detected once. This chain joins TRBV19 and TRBJ2-3, with TRBD2 matching over 12 bases. CDR3 length: 15 amino acids. With V trimmed by 11 bases and J by 0 bases, 6 bases remained unmatched. Germline V lookup: CDR1 LNHDA, CDR2 SQIVND (reference sequence). The CDR3 here is CASKGLAGSTDTQYF. Written as DNA, the CDR3 is TGTGCCTCCAAGGGACTAGCGGGTAGCACAGATACGCAGTATTTT.

The chain links TRBV30 to TRBJ2-2, with D unresolved. Germline V lookup: CDR1 GTSNPN, CDR2 SVGIG (reference sequence). Trimming took off 0 bases at V and 0 bases at J, with 11 bases between the two ends. This CDR3 spans 16 amino acids. The CDR3 protein is CAWSVDRPSNTGELFF. CDR3 coding DNA: TGTGCCTGGAGTGTAGATAGGCCCTCGAACACCGGGGAGCTGTTTTTT.

This clone was seen only a few times. This sequence joins TRBV4-1 and TRBJ1-4; 7 bases line up with TRBD1. J lost 5 bases, V lost 2 bases, and 8 bases had no gene match. Germline loops: CDR1 MGHRA, CDR2 YSYEKL. This CDR3 comprises 16 residues. The DNA of the CDR3 is TGCGCCAGCAGCCAATTTGGACAGGTCGGGAATGAAAAACTGTTTTTT. As protein: CASSQFGQVGNEKLFF.

This rearrangement joins TRBV7-9 to TRBJ2-3, with no clear D. V was clipped by 4 bases and J by 4 bases, with 9 bases between them. The CDR3 sequence is 13 residues long. Germline V lookup: CDR1 SEHNR, CDR2 FQNEAQ (reference sequence). The CDR3 here is CASSWRSADTQYF. DNA of the CDR3: TGTGCCAGCAGCTGGCGCAGCGCAGATACGCAGTATTTT. Complete variable domain (other parts from reference TRBV7-9 and TRBJ2-3): DTGVSQNPRHKITKRGQNVTFRCDPISEHNRLYWYRQTLGQGPEFLTYFQNEAQLEKSRLLSDRFSAERPKGSFSTLEIQRTEQGDSAMYLCASSWRSADTQYFGPGTRLTVL.

This clone has just a few counts. V and J are TRBV10-1 and TRBJ1-1; D call uncertain. The germline V and J ends were trimmed by 8 bases and 2 bases, with 18 bases remaining between them. The germline V gene encodes CDR1 WNHNN and CDR2 SYGVQD (reference sequence). This CDR3 is built from 15 residues. In nucleotides, the CDR3 is TGCGCCAGCCGCGGTACCGTTGGGGAAAACACTGAAGCTTTCTTT. Translation gives CASRGTVGENTEAFF.

Only a few counts were recorded for this clone. This chain joins TRBV2 and TRBJ2-2, with D unresolved. This CDR3 is 13 amino acids long. From germline, CDR1 is SNHLY and CDR2 FYNNEI. Trimming shortened V by 7 bases and J by 6 bases, and 12 bases separated the two germline ends. The CDR3 sequence: CASNQERSGELFF. The DNA for the CDR3 is TGTGCCAGCAATCAAGAGAGGTCCGGGGAGCTGTTTTTT.

The J gene is TRBJ1-1, the V gene TRBV6-1; D gene ambiguous. There are 13 residues in the CDR3. V lost 5 bases to trimming and J lost 3 bases, with 10 bases between them. CDR1 is MNHNS and CDR2 is SASEGT in the germline V gene. The CDR3 protein is CASSLQEYTEAFF. The CDR3 bases are TGTGCCAGCAGTTTGCAGGAATACACTGAAGCTTTCTTT.

The chain uses TRBV30 and TRBJ1-3, with D perhaps matching TRBD1 (5 bases). In germline, CDR1 is GTSNPN, CDR2 SVGIG (reference sequence). The CDR3 has 13 residues. Trimming shortened V by 4 bases and J by 4 bases, and 11 bases separated the two germline ends. DNA for the CDR3: TGTGCCTGGACCGACAGCGCCGGAAACACCATATATTTT. Encoded protein: CAWTDSAGNTIYF.

Worth noting for this clone: Other DNA sequences in this sample translate to the same CDR3. This chain connects TRBV7-9 to TRBJ2-1; 7 bases are shared with TRBD2. Germline V gives CDR1 SEHNR, CDR2 FQNEAQ (reference sequence). V shed 0 bases and J 0 bases; nucleotides not matched to a gene: 5. This CDR3 is 17 amino acids long. The CDR3 region is CASSLARGGSSYNEQFF. In DNA, the CDR3 is TGTGCCAGCAGCTTAGCAAGGGGCGGGAGCTCCTACAATGAGCAGTTCTTC. The entire variable domain, with the rest obtained from reference TRBV7-9 and TRBJ2-1, is as follows: DTGVSQNPRHKITKRGQNVTFRCDPISEHNRLYWYRQTLGQGPEFLTYFQNEAQLEKSRLLSDRFSAERPKGSFSTLEIQRTEQGDSAMYLCASSLARGGSSYNEQFFGPGTRLTVL.

This clone appeared many times. V gene TRBV2 combines with J gene TRBJ1-1; weak D call: TRBD1 (6 bases). Deletions cut 4 bases from V and 8 bases from J, with 14 bases between. The CDR3 covers 13 residues. Germline CDR1 SNHLY, CDR2 FYNNEI. DNA for the CDR3: TGTGCCAGCAGTGTGGCCAGGGGCGAGGAAGCTTTCTTT. Protein product: CASSVARGEEAFF.

The rearrangement uses TRBV9 and TRBJ2-1; TRBD1 aligns across 11 bases. V lost 3 bases and J lost 6; bases outside the gene matches: 5. The CDR3 covers 15 residues. Per the germline V gene, CDR1 is SGDLS and CDR2 is YYNGEE. The CDR3 loop reads CASSAGQGVANEQFF. In DNA, the CDR3 is TGTGCCAGCAGCGCGGGACAGGGGGTTGCCAATGAGCAGTTCTTC. Together with reference TRBV9 and TRBJ2-1, the CDR3 gives the full variable domain: DSGVTQTPKHLITATGQRVTLRCSPRSGDLSVYWYQQSLDQGLQFLIQYYNGEERAKGNILERFSAQQFPDLHSELNLSSLELGDSALYFCASSAGQGVANEQFFGPGTRLTVL.